The 7 T cell receptor beta chains listed next were all sequenced from one sample in a study of vaccination and CD4 T cells after COVID-19 (dated by TCRdb to between 2021 and 2024). No antigen has been assigned to these receptors. The label giving this sample's time point can be read as: late sampling 161 to 241 days after vaccination in a few convalescent patients. Reading the label with the study, this specimen's treatment or condition is: roughly nine-day PBMC culture with coronavirus spike peptide pools or control peptides (ViraFEST assay). Libraries were constructed by PCR. This sample was sequenced with an Illumina iSeq 100. TCR sequencing of DNA from cultured CD4+ T cells used the Oncomine TCR Beta short-read assay at the Johns Hopkins FTIC core. Using fastp at Q25 and MiXCR, TCRdb reprocessed the public reads and kept productive beta chains. Identical CDR3 protein sequences are pooled into one entry, listed with their most common genes and DNA. The table for this sample lists under 20,000 distinct CDR3 sequences; less than 60% of them were counted only once. The ten largest clones capture 18% of the sample.

The sample consisted of CD4+ T cells from blood, cultured in vitro, taken about 7 months after SARS-CoV-2 vaccination. All receptors derive from a human donor who had recovered from COVID-19.

This chain links TRBV19 with TRBJ2-5, with D possibly being TRBD1 (6 bases). With 5 bases removed from V and 5 bases from J, the gap between germline ends came to 21 bases. CDR1 and CDR2 (germline): LNHDA, SQIVND (reference sequence). This CDR3 spans 16 amino acids. The CDR3 coding sequence is TGTGCCAGTAGTCCCAGGACGTTTTGGGGGCCGGAGACCCAGTACTTC. Translation gives CASSPRTFWGPETQYF.

The chain joins TRBV6-1 to TRBJ2-5, with D perhaps matching TRBD2 (5 bases). The CDR3 is 15 residues long. Trimming pared 6 bases from V and 2 bases from J, leaving 16 bases between. CDR1 and CDR2 (germline): MNHNS, SASEGT. The DNA for the CDR3 is TGTGCCAGCAGCCGCAAGCCCGGGATGCAAGAGACCCAGTACTTC. This codes for CASSRKPGMQETQYF.

The V gene is TRBV19, the J gene TRBJ2-2; possible D gene TRBD1, 5 bases. The V end lost 2 bases, the J end lost 5 bases, and 9 bases lay between the germline ends. This CDR3 is built from 14 residues. Per germline, CDR1 LNHDA and CDR2 SQIVND (reference sequence). The CDR3 spells CASSITRATGELFF. In DNA form, the CDR3 reads TGTGCCAGTAGTATAACCAGGGCGACCGGGGAGCTGTTTTTT.

The genes are TRBV5-4 and TRBJ2-7; 9 bases line up with TRBD2. The ends lost 3 bases at V and 4 bases at J; junction bases unmatched: 5. Germline CDR1 is SGHNT and CDR2 is YYREEE (reference sequence). The CDR3 loop spans 14 amino acids. The DNA for the CDR3 is TGTGCCAGCAGCTCTGTAGCGGGGGAATACGAGCAGTACTTC. Amino acid sequence: CASSSVAGEYEQYF.

The CDR3 DNA sequence: TGTGCCATCAGTTTGACAGAGGAGCACTATGGCTACACCTTC. Its translation: CAISLTEEHYGYTF. The rearrangement uses TRBV10-3 and TRBJ1-2; D is possibly TRBD1 (5 bases). The CDR3 has 14 residues. Germline V lookup: CDR1 ENHRY, CDR2 SYGVKD. V lost 5 bases and J 3 bases, leaving 13 bases between the germline ends.

The rearrangement joins TRBV4-2 to TRBJ2-3; D is ambiguous. Looked up from germline, CDR1 is LGHNA and CDR2 is YNFKEQ. V was clipped by 0 bases and J by 2 bases, with 6 bases between them. The CDR3 has 14 amino acids. The CDR3 region has the DNA TGTGCCAGCAGCCAAGATCCTAACACAGATACGCAGTATTTT. This encodes CASSQDPNTDTQYF.

This clonotype showed up just a few times. This chain links TRBV6-1 with TRBJ1-5; D not certain. V was clipped by 6 bases and J by 9 bases, with 21 bases between them. Germline V gene data show CDR1 as MNHNS and CDR2 as SASEGT. The CDR3 spans 15 residues. The CDR3 nucleotides are TGTGCCAGCAGAACAACGACGTCAACACTAACGCCCCAGCATTTT. This codes for CASRTTTSTLTPQHF.